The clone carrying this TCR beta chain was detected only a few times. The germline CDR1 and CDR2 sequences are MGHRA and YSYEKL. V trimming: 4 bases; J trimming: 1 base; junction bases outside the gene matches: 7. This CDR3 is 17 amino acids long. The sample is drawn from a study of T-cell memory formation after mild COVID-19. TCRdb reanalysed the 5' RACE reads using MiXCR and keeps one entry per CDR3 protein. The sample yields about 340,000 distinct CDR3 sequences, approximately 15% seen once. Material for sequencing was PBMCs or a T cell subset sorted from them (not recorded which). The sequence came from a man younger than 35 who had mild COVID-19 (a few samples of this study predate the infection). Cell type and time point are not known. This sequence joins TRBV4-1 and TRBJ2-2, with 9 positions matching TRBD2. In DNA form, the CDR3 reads TGCGCCAGCAGCCCCCCTAGCGGGGTCTTGAACACCGGGGAGCTGTTTTTT. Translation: CASSPPSGVLNTGELFF.